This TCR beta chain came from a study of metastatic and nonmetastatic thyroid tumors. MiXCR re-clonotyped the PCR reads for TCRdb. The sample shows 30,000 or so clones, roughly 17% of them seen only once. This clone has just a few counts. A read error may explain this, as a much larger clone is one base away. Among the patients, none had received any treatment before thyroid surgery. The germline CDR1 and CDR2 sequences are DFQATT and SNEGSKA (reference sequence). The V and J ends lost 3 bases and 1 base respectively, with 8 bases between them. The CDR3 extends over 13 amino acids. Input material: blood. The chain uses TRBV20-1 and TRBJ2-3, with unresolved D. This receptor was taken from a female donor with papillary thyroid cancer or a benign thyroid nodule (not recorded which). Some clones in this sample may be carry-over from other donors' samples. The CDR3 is CSASSGGTDTQYF. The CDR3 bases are TGCAGTGCTAGTTCCGGAGGCACAGATACGCAGTATTTT.